This TCR beta chain was found in a study of T cell changes during pregnancy in multiple sclerosis. The repertoire was sequenced with immunoSEQ multiplex PCR; TCRdb's copy has only in-frame clones and lacks some. The sample lists some 80,000 clones, nearly 95% occurring once. Germline V gene data show CDR1 as SGHNT and CDR2 as YYREEE (reference sequence). The CDR3 is 14 residues long. V dropped 4 bases and J dropped 1; count of bases not matched to a gene: 3. The receptor was derived from a female donor with multiple sclerosis, enrolled in a pregnancy study. The specimen was CD4+ T cells from peripheral blood mononuclear cells, collected after pregnancy. This chain uses TRBV5-4 with TRBJ2-5; 8 nucleotides line up with TRBD2. Here the CDR3 reads CASSIAGGQETQYF. CDR3 nucleotide sequence: TGTGCCAGCAGCATTGCGGGAGGCCAAGAGACCCAGTACTTC.